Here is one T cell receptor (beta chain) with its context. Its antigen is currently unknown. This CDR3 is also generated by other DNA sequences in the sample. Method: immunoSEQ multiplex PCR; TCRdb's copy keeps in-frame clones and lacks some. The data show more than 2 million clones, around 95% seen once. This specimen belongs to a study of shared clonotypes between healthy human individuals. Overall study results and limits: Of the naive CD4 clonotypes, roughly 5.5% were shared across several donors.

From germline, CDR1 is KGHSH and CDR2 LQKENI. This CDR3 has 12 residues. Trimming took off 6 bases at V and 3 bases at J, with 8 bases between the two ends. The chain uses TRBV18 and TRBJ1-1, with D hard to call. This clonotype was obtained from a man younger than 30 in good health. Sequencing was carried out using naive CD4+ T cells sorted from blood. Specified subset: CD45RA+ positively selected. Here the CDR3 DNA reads TGTGCCAGCTCCCCCGGTTACACTGAAGCTTTCTTT. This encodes CASSPGYTEAFF.